Following are 32 T cell receptor beta chains from one sample sequenced in a study of T-cell memory formation after mild COVID-19. Each CDR3 protein gets one entry after TCRdb re-called the 5' RACE reads with MiXCR. Among hundreds of thousands of distinct CDR3 sequences listed, about 20% were seen once. Sequenced: PBMCs or a T cell subset sorted from them (not recorded which). These TCRs come from an adult woman who had mild COVID-19 (a few samples of this study predate the infection). Cell type and time point are not known.

This clonotype was seen a handful of times. The V gene is TRBV5-1, the J gene TRBJ2-1; 8 bases map to TRBD1. J gave up 2 bases and V 4 bases, and 5 bases lay outside the gene matches. CDR3 size: 15 residues. The germline V gene encodes CDR1 SGHRS and CDR2 YFSETQ. CDR3 in DNA: TGCGCCAGCAGCGCGGGACAGGAAACCTACAATGAGCAGTTCTTC. Protein product: CASSAGQETYNEQFF.

The chain employs TRBV9 and TRBJ1-2; 7 bases are shared with TRBD1. This CDR3 is built from 12 residues. V was pared by 3 bases and J by 9 bases, with 5 bases of the junction left unmatched. The V gene's germline CDR1 is SGDLS and CDR2 YYNGEE. The DNA for the CDR3 is TGTGCCAGCAGCGGGAGACAGGGAAGCTACACCTTC. Protein: CASSGRQGSYTF.

The chain couples TRBV6-6 to TRBJ1-2; no clear D gene. The CDR3 loop spans 13 amino acids. The V end lost 6 bases, the J end lost 8 bases, and 16 bases lay between the germline ends. Germline V lookup: CDR1 MNHNY, CDR2 SVGAGI (reference sequence). CDR3 sequence (DNA): TGTGCCAGCAGCGAGAGGGTTAGAGAGGGCTACACCTTC. Translating it yields CASSERVREGYTF.

The genes are TRBV7-3 and TRBJ2-3, with TRBD2 matching 9 bases. The J segment lost 3 bases and the V segment lost 8 bases, leaving 9 bases of the junction unmatched. CDR3 length: 15 amino acids. Germline CDR1 is SGHTA and CDR2 is FQGTGA. The CDR3, as DNA: TGTGCCAGCGCTATTGCGGGAGGGGATACAGATACGCAGTATTTT. Translated, it gives CASAIAGGDTDTQYF.

This clonotype was picked up a small number of times. The chain links TRBV5-6 to TRBJ1-6, with TRBD1 matching 7 bases. Germline CDR1 and CDR2: SGHDT and YYEEEE. CDR3 size: 15 residues. The J segment lost 8 bases and the V segment lost 4 bases, leaving 9 bases of the junction unmatched. CDR3 sequence (DNA): TGTGCCAGCAGCGTAACCGGGACAGAACATTCACCCCTCCACTTT. Residues: CASSVTGTEHSPLHF.

This clonotype has only a few counts. CDR3 sequence: CASSWRSGSNQPQHF. CDR3 coding DNA: TGTGCCAGCAGCTGGAGAAGCGGGAGCAATCAGCCCCAGCATTTT. The V call is TRBV5-5, the J call TRBJ1-5; D not resolved. The germline V gene has CDR1 SGHKS and CDR2 YYEKEE (reference sequence). The V end was cut by 3 bases, the J end by 1 base, with 11 bases between. This CDR3 has 15 residues.

This clonotype was seen repeatedly, ten times or more. This sequence joins TRBV30 and TRBJ2-7; maybe TRBD1 (6 bases). Per germline, CDR1 GTSNPN and CDR2 SVGIG (reference sequence). The CDR3 is 14 residues long. V was shortened by 0 bases and J by 7 bases, with 16 bases between the two germline ends. The CDR3 is CAWSVWQGQEEQYF. CDR3 sequence (DNA): TGTGCCTGGAGTGTATGGCAGGGGCAAGAGGAGCAGTACTTC.

The V gene is TRBV6-5, the J gene TRBJ1-2, with 10 positions matching TRBD1. The CDR3 is 16 amino acids. Trimming removed 0 bases from V and 4 bases from J; junction bases left unmatched: 5. From germline, CDR1 is MNHEY and CDR2 SVGAGI. The CDR3 sequence: CASSYSGTGATYGYTF. As DNA, the CDR3 is TGTGCCAGCAGTTACTCCGGGACAGGGGCGACCTATGGCTACACCTTC.

The J gene is TRBJ2-5, the V gene TRBV10-3; D might be TRBD1 (5 bases). Germline V gives CDR1 ENHRY, CDR2 SYGVKD. The CDR3 has 14 amino acids. V lost 0 bases and J lost 3, with 8 bases in between. The CDR3: CAISESTREETQYF. The CDR3 nucleotides read TGTGCCATCAGTGAGTCGACCAGGGAAGAGACCCAGTACTTC.

The chain recombines TRBV27 with TRBJ1-1; maybe TRBD1 (5 bases). Deletions cut 6 bases from V and 3 bases from J, with 11 bases between. The CDR3 contains 13 residues. Germline CDR1 reads MNHEY; CDR2 reads SMNVEV (reference sequence). The CDR3 bases are TGTGCCAGCAGGATCGGGGGGGACACTGAAGCTTTCTTT. Translation gives CASRIGGDTEAFF.

This clonotype was observed a single time. The chain employs TRBV5-1 and TRBJ2-7; 14 positions match TRBD2. Trimming at V came to 0 bases and at J to 6 bases, leaving 2 bases not matched to a gene. Germline loops: CDR1 SGHRS, CDR2 YFSETQ. The length of the CDR3 is 15 residues. This CDR3 is CASSLVTSGGGEQYF. Here the CDR3 DNA reads TGCGCCAGCAGCTTGGTGACTAGCGGGGGGGGCGAGCAGTACTTC.

This clonotype was observed at least ten times. The chain recombines TRBV19 with TRBJ2-1, with D hard to call. The CDR3 extends over 14 amino acids. Germline V gene data show CDR1 as LNHDA and CDR2 as SQIVND (reference sequence). Trimming cost V 4 bases and J 10 bases, with 17 bases left between them. The CDR3 reads CASSNHQSSPEQFF. CDR3 DNA sequence: TGTGCCAGTAGTAATCACCAATCGAGCCCCGAGCAGTTCTTC.

This chain connects TRBV12-3 or TRBV12-4 to TRBJ1-4; 10 positions agree with TRBD1. Trimming removed 8 bases from V and 7 bases from J; junction bases left unmatched: 13. This CDR3 comprises 16 residues. CDR3 bases: TGTGCCAGCGCTTGGGACAGGGGAGGATCAGGTGAAAAACTGTTTTTT. Its translation: CASAWDRGGSGEKLFF.

CDR3 region: CASSYYTSGDTQYF. DNA for the CDR3: TGTGCCAGCAGTTACTATACTAGCGGAGATACGCAGTATTTT. This chain joins TRBV6-5 and TRBJ2-3, with 8 bases aligning to TRBD2. Germline CDR1 and CDR2: MNHEY and SVGAGI. With 1 base clipped from V and 5 bases from J, the junction kept 2 bases outside the gene matches. The CDR3 totals 14 residues.

The chain uses TRBV18 and TRBJ2-7, with D possibly matching TRBD1 (5 bases). From germline, CDR1 is KGHSH and CDR2 LQKENI. The CDR3 consists of 14 residues. Trimming removed 3 bases at V and 3 bases at J, with 12 bases between. Here the CDR3 reads CASSPTDRVYEQYF. In DNA, the CDR3 is TGTGCCAGCTCACCGACAGATCGAGTCTACGAGCAGTACTTC.

The chain links TRBV7-2 to TRBJ1-1; tentative D call: TRBD1 (6 bases). CDR1 is SGHTA and CDR2 is FQGNSA in the germline V gene. The CDR3 is made up of 15 amino acids. V lost 6 bases and J 4 bases, leaving 18 bases between the germline ends. As DNA, the CDR3 is TGTGCCAGCAGTATCTTACAGGGAATTTCCACTGAAGCTTTCTTT. This encodes CASSILQGISTEAFF.

This clonotype occurred a few times. The chain couples TRBV29-1 to TRBJ1-3, with no clear D. The CDR3 runs 14 residues. The V gene's germline CDR1 is SQVTM and CDR2 ANQGSEA. The germline V and J ends were trimmed by 4 bases and 0 bases, with 10 bases remaining between them. The CDR3 spells CSVARRSSGNTIYF. For the CDR3, the DNA is TGCAGCGTTGCACGGAGGAGCTCTGGAAACACCATATATTTT.

This clonotype turned up a few times. This chain connects TRBV2 to TRBJ1-2; the D gene is possibly TRBD1 (5 bases). CDR1 is SNHLY, CDR2 FYNNEI, per germline. V lost 9 bases, J lost 8 bases, and 19 bases lay in between. This CDR3 has 13 residues. The CDR3 protein is CASPGERFGGYTF. For the CDR3, the DNA is TGTGCCAGTCCGGGGGAAAGGTTCGGGGGCTACACCTTC.

This clonotype was counted between two and nine times. The chain has TRBV5-6 and TRBJ2-1; no reliable D call. Per the germline V gene, CDR1 is SGHDT and CDR2 is YYEEEE. This CDR3 is 12 amino acids long. V gave up 5 bases and J gave up 9 bases, with 12 bases separating them. The CDR3 protein is CASSLGKPEQFF. DNA of the CDR3: TGTGCCAGCAGTTTAGGGAAACCTGAGCAGTTCTTC.

The CDR3 protein is CASNLRGIQETQYF. The CDR3 bases are TGTGCCAGTAACCTTCGGGGGATTCAAGAGACCCAGTACTTC. The rearrangement joins TRBV28 to TRBJ2-5, with D possibly TRBD2 on 6 matching bases. The germline CDR1 and CDR2 sequences are MDHEN and SYDVKM. CDR3 size: 14 residues. V was shortened by 9 bases and J by 2 bases, with 16 bases between the two germline ends.

This chain connects TRBV27 to TRBJ2-7, with TRBD1 matching 8 bases. Germline V CDR1 and CDR2: MNHEY, SMNVEV (reference sequence). Trimming at V came to 8 bases and at J to 5 bases, leaving 11 bases not matched to a gene. There are 14 residues in the CDR3. The CDR3 nucleotides read TGTGCCAGCCGTTGGCATTCAGGGGGCAACGAGCAGTACTTC. This translates into CASRWHSGGNEQYF.

V is TRBV3-1 and J is TRBJ1-4; the D gene is possibly TRBD1 (6 bases). The V end was cut by 5 bases, the J end by 4 bases, with 14 bases between. Germline CDR1 LGHDT, CDR2 YNNKEL (reference sequence). The CDR3 contains 15 residues. The CDR3 loop is CASSFWTDSNEKLFF. In DNA form, the CDR3 reads TGTGCCAGCAGCTTTTGGACAGACAGTAATGAAAAACTGTTTTTT. Full variable domain (remainder filled in from reference TRBV3-1 and TRBJ1-4): DTAVSQTPKYLVTQMGNDKSIKCEQNLGHDTMYWYKQDSKKFLKIMFSYNNKELIINETVPNRFSPKSPDKAHLNLHINSLELGDSAVYFCASSFWTDSNEKLFFGSGTQLSVL.

The chain is built from TRBV11-3 and TRBJ1-1; TRBD1 matches at 9 bases. Germline V gene lookup returns CDR1 SGHNT and CDR2 YENEEA. The CDR3 has 15 residues. V shed 5 bases and J 4 bases; nucleotides not matched to a gene: 8. CDR3 nucleotide sequence: TGTGCCAGCAGCCGCCCCCCGGGACAGGGCACTGAAGCTTTCTTT. This codes for CASSRPPGQGTEAFF.

CDR3 coding DNA: TGTGCCAGCAGCGATCGGAGGGGGAAGGACTATGGCTACACCTTC. It specifies CASSDRRGKDYGYTF. The chain couples TRBV7-6 to TRBJ1-2, with TRBD1 as a possible D gene (6 bases). CDR1 is SGHVS, CDR2 FNYEAQ, per germline. The ends were cut back, 5 bases at V and 3 bases at J, with 16 bases in the middle. CDR3 length: 15 amino acids.

This clonotype has just a few counts. This chain joins TRBV7-6 and TRBJ2-1; 9 bases agree with TRBD1. The CDR3 totals 16 residues. J was trimmed by 0 bases and V by 4 bases; bases with no gene match: 4. Germline V gene sequence: CDR1 SGHVS, CDR2 FNYEAQ. Written as DNA, the CDR3 is TGTGCCAGCAGCTCCGGGACAGGGATCTCCTACAATGAGCAGTTCTTC. It translates to CASSSGTGISYNEQFF.

This chain uses TRBV5-1 with TRBJ2-3, with TRBD1 as a possible D gene (8 bases). This CDR3 spans 15 amino acids. Trimming shortened V by 7 bases and J by 2 bases, and 17 bases separated the two germline ends. The germline V gene has CDR1 SGHRS and CDR2 YFSETQ. CDR3 in DNA: TGCGCCAGCCTCGACAGGGGAGGGTTCACAGATACGCAGTATTTT. Amino acids: CASLDRGGFTDTQYF.

This chain joins TRBV5-1 and TRBJ2-3; D is undetermined. The germline V gene encodes CDR1 SGHRS and CDR2 YFSETQ. The CDR3 runs to 13 residues. The V gene lost 3 bases and the J gene lost 1 base, with 6 bases spanning the gap. CDR3 region: CASSSDRTDTQYF. The CDR3 nucleotides are TGCGCCAGCAGCTCGGACCGCACAGATACGCAGTATTTT.

The chain couples TRBV20-1 to TRBJ2-3; TRBD2 agrees at 10 bases. With 4 bases clipped from V and 5 bases from J, the junction kept 6 bases outside the gene matches. Germline V gene data show CDR1 as DFQATT and CDR2 as SNEGSKA (reference sequence). The CDR3 length is 14 residues. The CDR3 bases are TGCAGTGCTAAAGCGGGGGGGCTGGAAGATACGCAGTATTTT. Protein product: CSAKAGGLEDTQYF.

This rearrangement joins TRBV13 to TRBJ2-5, with a possible D match to TRBD2 (5 bases). The CDR3 is 13 amino acids. CDR1 and CDR2 from the germline V gene are PRHDT and FYEKMQ (reference sequence). V gave up 6 bases and J gave up 4 bases, with 12 bases separating them. The CDR3 sequence: CASRLGRGETQYF. For the CDR3, the DNA is TGTGCCAGCAGATTGGGCCGGGGAGAGACCCAGTACTTC.

This clonotype occurred many times. The chain carries TRBV7-6 and TRBJ2-7, with D possibly TRBD1 on 6 matching bases. In germline, CDR1 is SGHVS, CDR2 FNYEAQ. V lost 1 base and J lost 0, with 13 bases in between. The CDR3 covers 16 residues. The CDR3 DNA follows: TGTGCCAGCAGCTTAGGCATCAGGGGCCACTCCTACGAGCAGTACTTC. Its translation is CASSLGIRGHSYEQYF.

V gene TRBV7-8 combines with J gene TRBJ2-1; TRBD1 or TRBD2 may be the D gene (5 bases each). The germline V and J ends were trimmed by 4 bases and 6 bases, with 16 bases remaining between them. The CDR3 contains 15 residues. Germline V gene sequence: CDR1 SGHVS, CDR2 FQNEAQ. Here the CDR3 DNA reads TGTGCCAGCAGCTCCAGTCGGGACCCCGGCAATGAGCAGTTCTTC. Its protein product is CASSSSRDPGNEQFF.

The chain links TRBV5-1 to TRBJ2-7; D is unresolved. Germline V CDR1 and CDR2: SGHRS, YFSETQ. Trimming pared 0 bases from V and 1 base from J, leaving 11 bases between. This CDR3 has 15 residues. The CDR3 DNA follows: TGCGCCAGCAGCTTGGAAAGAGTTACTTCCTACGAGCAGTACTTC. It encodes CASSLERVTSYEQYF.